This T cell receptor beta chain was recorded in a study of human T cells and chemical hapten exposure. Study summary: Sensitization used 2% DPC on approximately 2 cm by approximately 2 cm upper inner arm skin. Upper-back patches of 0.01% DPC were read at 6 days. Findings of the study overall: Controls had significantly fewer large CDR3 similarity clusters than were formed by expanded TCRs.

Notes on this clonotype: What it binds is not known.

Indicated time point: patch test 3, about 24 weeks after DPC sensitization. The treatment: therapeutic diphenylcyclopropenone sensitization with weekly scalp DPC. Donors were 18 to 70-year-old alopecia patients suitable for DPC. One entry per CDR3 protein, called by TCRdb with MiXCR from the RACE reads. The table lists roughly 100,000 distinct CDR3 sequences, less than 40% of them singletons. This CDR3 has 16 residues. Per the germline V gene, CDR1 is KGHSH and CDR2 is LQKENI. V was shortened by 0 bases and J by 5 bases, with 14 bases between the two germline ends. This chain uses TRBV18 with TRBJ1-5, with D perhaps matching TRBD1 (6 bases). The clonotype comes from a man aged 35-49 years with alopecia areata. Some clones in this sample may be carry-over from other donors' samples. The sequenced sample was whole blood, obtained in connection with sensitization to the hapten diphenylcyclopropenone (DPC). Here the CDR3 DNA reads TGTGCCAGCTCACCACCGGGCAGGGGAAGGGATCAGCCCCAGCATTTT. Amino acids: CASSPPGRGRDQPQHF. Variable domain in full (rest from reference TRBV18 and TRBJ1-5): NAGVMQNPRHLVRRRGQEARLRCSPMKGHSHVYWYRQLPEEGLKFMVYLQKENIIDESGMPKERFSAEFPKEGPSILRIQQVVRGDSAAYFCASSPPGRGRDQPQHFGDGTRLSIL.